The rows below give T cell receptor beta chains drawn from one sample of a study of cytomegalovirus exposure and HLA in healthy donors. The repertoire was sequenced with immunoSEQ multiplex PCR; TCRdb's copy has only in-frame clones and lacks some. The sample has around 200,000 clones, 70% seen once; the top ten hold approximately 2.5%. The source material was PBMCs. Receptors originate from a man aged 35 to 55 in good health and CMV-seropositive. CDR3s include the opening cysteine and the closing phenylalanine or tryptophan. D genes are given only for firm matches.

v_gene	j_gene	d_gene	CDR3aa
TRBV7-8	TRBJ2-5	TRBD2	CASSELAGSETQYF
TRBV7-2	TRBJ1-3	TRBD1	CASSLATGLGGNTIYF
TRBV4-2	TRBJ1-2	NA	CASSQGGESRGYTF
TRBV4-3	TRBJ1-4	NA	CASSQDPGNEKLFF
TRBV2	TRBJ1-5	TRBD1	CASTYGGGSPEPQHF
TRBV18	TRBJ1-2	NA	CASSRQTGGYTF
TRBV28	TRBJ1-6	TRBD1	CASSTIGTGGSPLHF
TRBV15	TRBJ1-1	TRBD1	CATSNQEGAGAFF
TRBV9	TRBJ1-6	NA	CASSTSGQHNSPLHF
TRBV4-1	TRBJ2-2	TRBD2	CASSQDREVTNTGELFF
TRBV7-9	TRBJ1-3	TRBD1	CASSVGDRVPDTIYF
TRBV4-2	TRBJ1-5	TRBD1	CASSQDIRGQGRGNQPQHF
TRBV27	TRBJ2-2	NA	CASSRSGSLFF
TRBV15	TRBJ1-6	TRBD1	CATSRDTRQGSPLHF
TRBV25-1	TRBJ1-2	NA	CASSDSGSYGYTF
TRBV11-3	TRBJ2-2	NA	CASSLPGTGELFF
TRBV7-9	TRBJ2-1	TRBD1	CASSLVVGGQGVNEQFF
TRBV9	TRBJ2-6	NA	CASSVGHSSGANVLTF
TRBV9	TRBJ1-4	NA	CASSVSGGEKLFF
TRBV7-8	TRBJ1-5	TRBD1	CASSLDRTGSNQPQHF
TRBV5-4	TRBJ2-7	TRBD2	CASSPSGGGAWREQYF
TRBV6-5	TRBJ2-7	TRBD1	CASRPGQGPYEQYF
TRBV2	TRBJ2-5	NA	CASKGHPPETQYF
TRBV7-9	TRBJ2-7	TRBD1	CASSPGQGNYEQYF
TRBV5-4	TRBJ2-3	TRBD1	CASSLGQGADTQYF
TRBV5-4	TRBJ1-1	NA	CASSFGGTEAFF
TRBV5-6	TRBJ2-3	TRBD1	CASSEEGQGIDTQYF
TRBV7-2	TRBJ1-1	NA	CASSLRHPPTEAFF
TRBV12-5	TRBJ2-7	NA	CASASSSSYEQYF
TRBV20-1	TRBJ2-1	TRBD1	CSASSGGGKFF
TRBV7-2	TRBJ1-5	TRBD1	CASSSRTGGNQPQHF
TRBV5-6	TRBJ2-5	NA	CASSLTGEQYF
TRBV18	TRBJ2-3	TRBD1	CASSLGQVASGTDTQYF
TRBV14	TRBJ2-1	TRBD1	CASSQTRTGAAEQFF
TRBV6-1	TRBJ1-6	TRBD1	CASSERQGYSPLHF
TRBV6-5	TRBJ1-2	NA	CASSYSIGVYGYTF
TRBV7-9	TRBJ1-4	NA	CSSSLVARDYEKLFF
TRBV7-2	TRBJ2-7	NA	CASSLLSPGQGEQYF
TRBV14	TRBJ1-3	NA	CASSQASAGTFGNTIYF
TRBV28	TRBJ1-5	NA	CASATDSNQPQHF
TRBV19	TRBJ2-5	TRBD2	CASSTAGTQETQYF
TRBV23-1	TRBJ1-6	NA	CASIQGPGALHF
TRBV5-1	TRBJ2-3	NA	CASSLEETQYF
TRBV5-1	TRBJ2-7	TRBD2	CASSLRLISGGAGEQYF
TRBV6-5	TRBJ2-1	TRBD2	CASSRPGGGIDEQFF
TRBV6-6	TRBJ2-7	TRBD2	CASSYNSRDYYEQYF
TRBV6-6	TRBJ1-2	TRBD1	CASLHRDRTNYGYTF
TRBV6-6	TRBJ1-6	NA	CASSRRGEDSNSPLHF
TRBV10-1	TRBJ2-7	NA	CASSPGREPYEQYF
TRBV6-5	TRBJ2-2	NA	CASLEGGSLGELFF